These 10 T cell receptor beta chains were sequenced from one sample in a study of tumor-infiltrating lymphocytes in primary liver carcinoma. TCR beta cDNA was reverse-transcribed from roughly 520 ng of total RNA. The reaction used a constant-region primer and ProtoScript II reverse transcriptase. Generation of the TCR beta libraries relied on three nested multiplex PCR rounds using slightly modified ARM-PCR. With TRBV1-TRBV30 forward primers and a C-beta reverse primer, the first two PCR rounds were run for about 10 cycles each. One entry per CDR3 protein, called by TCRdb with MiXCR from the multiplex PCR reads. The repertoire holds around 210,000 distinct CDR3 sequences, with 65% as singletons. Germline DNA was also extracted, while the blood RNA originated from unsorted whole blood. Material for sequencing was peripheral blood. These receptors all come from a woman in her sixties or seventies with primary liver carcinoma and hepatitis B virus infection.

The table lists this clonotype with many counts. The J gene is TRBJ2-7, the V gene TRBV11-3; 9 bases line up with TRBD1. The V gene end was trimmed by 4 bases and the J gene end by 0 bases; junction bases not matched to a gene: 4. The CDR3 consists of 15 residues. Per germline, CDR1 SGHNT and CDR2 YENEEA. The CDR3 DNA reads TGTGCCAGCAGCTCCGGGACAGGGAGCTCCTACGAGCAGTACTTC. It codes for CASSSGTGSSYEQYF.

Regarding this clonotype: A much bigger clone sits one base away, suggesting this may be a read error. This likely comes from a read error, as the CDR3 has no conserved phenylalanine or tryptophan at its end. The genes are TRBV6-2 or TRBV6-3 and TRBJ2-2; 11 nucleotides agree with TRBD2. The length of the CDR3 is 16 residues. The germline V gene encodes CDR1 MNHEY and CDR2 SVGEGT. The V and J ends lost 6 bases and 1 base, in that order; junction bases with no gene match: 4. For the CDR3, the DNA is TGTGCCAGCAGCCCAGGACTAGCGGGGAACACCGGGGAGCTGTTTCTT. This translates into CASSPGLAGNTGELFL.

As for this clonotype: This clone may be a read error of a much larger clone one base away. V and J are TRBV6-5 and TRBJ2-2; 7 nucleotides agree with TRBD2. Germline-derived CDR1 and CDR2 are MNHEY and SVGAGI. CDR3 length: 17 residues. Trimming cost V 6 bases and J 2 bases; bases outside gene matches: 12. DNA for the CDR3: TGTGCCAGCAGATCGGGGGGTCTGGCGGTAAACACCGGGGAGCTGTTTTTT. This encodes CASRSGGLAVNTGELFF.

This chain links TRBV6-2 or TRBV6-3 with TRBJ2-6; no reliable D call. V was pared by 6 bases and J by 2 bases, with 14 bases between. CDR1 and CDR2 from the germline V gene are MNHEY and SVGEGT. The length of the CDR3 is 16 residues. The CDR3 nucleotides are TGTGCCAGCAGGCCCGGACGGAACACTGGGGCCAACGTCCTGACTTTC. Translating gives CASRPGRNTGANVLTF.

The gene calls are TRBV29-1 and TRBJ1-2; TRBD1 might be the D (5 bases). Trimming cost V 7 bases and J 12 bases, with 18 bases left between them. The CDR3 contains 11 residues. Germline V CDR1 and CDR2: SQVTM, ANQGSEA. This CDR3 reads CSAGQGNGHTF. The CDR3 coding sequence is TGCAGCGCCGGACAAGGAAACGGCCACACCTTC.

This clonotype was observed a few times. The chain has TRBV25-1 and TRBJ2-3, with 7 bases lining up with TRBD2. This CDR3 has 15 residues. The germline CDR1 and CDR2 sequences are MGHDK and SYGVNS. Trimming at V came to 1 base and at J to 4 bases, leaving 5 bases not matched to a gene. CDR3 DNA sequence: TGTGCCAGCAGTGAATTAGGGCTAGCGGCAGATACGCAGTATTTT. Its protein product is CASSELGLAADTQYF.

The table lists this clonotype with many counts. The chain combines TRBV24-1 with TRBJ2-1, with 7 bases lining up with TRBD2. CDR1 and CDR2 from the germline V gene are KGHDR and SFDVKD. The CDR3 consists of 15 residues. The V segment lost 0 bases and the J segment 4 bases; nucleotides outside the gene matches: 2. CDR3 protein: CATSDLSGKYNEQFF. CDR3 DNA sequence: TGTGCCACCAGTGATTTGAGCGGGAAGTACAATGAGCAGTTCTTC.

Comment on this clonotype: A single base separates this from a much larger clone, so it may be a read error. The genes are TRBV6-6 and TRBJ1-2; 8 bases map to TRBD1. There are 15 residues in the CDR3. V lost 6 bases and J lost 7; bases outside the gene matches: 13. Germline V gene data show CDR1 as MNHNY and CDR2 as SVGAGI (reference sequence). CDR3 sequence (DNA): TGTGCCAGCAGCCTCACAGACAGGGGCTCGGTTGGCTACACCTTC. It yields the protein CASSLTDRGSVGYTF.

This chain links TRBV7-9 with TRBJ2-1; TRBD2 matches at 7 bases. The CDR3 spans 17 residues. J gave up 0 bases and V 1 base, and 6 bases lay outside the gene matches. The V gene's germline CDR1 is SEHNR and CDR2 FQNEAQ (reference sequence). CDR3 protein: CASSLGSLAASYNEQFF. The CDR3, as DNA: TGTGCCAGCAGCTTAGGGTCGCTAGCGGCCTCCTACAATGAGCAGTTCTTC.

Concerning this clonotype itself: The missing conserved phenylalanine or tryptophan at the end of this CDR3 makes a read error likely. The chain links TRBV5-4 to TRBJ2-7, with 11 bases identical to TRBD2. Per the germline V gene, CDR1 is SGHNT and CDR2 is YYREEE (reference sequence). This CDR3 has 15 amino acids. V trimming: 9 bases; J trimming: 5 bases; junction bases outside the gene matches: 13. CDR3 region: CATTSGGWGFHEQYC. Written as DNA, the CDR3 is TGTGCCACAACTAGCGGGGGATGGGGATTCCACGAGCAGTACTGC.